This T cell receptor beta chain originates from a study of blood T cell repertoires in COVID-19. About the study: There were acute and convalescent COVID-19 samples, and they came from the United States, Italy and Spain.

Participants' own reports of clinical history determined their cohort assignment. Symptom resolution, clearance, or two negative PCRs marked the recovered donors of Cohort 3. TCRdb keeps only in-frame clones here, not all; method: immunoSEQ multiplex PCR. The data contain around 250,000 clones, 70% to 90% of them seen just once; the ten biggest clones take up approximately 1.9%. This clone was counted once. Trimming took 2 bases from V and 1 from J; bases not matched to a gene: 4. Germline loops: CDR1 LGHDT, CDR2 YNNKEL (reference sequence). CDR3 size: 16 residues. The gene calls are TRBV3-1 (or the pseudogene TRBV3-2) and TRBJ2-2; 7 bases fit TRBD2. This receptor was taken from a woman between 45 and 65 years old who had recovered from COVID-19. The sequenced sample was PBMCs or T cells enriched from blood (not recorded which). The CDR3 DNA follows: TGTGCCAGCAGCCAAAGGGGCGGGAGGAACACCGGGGAGCTGTTTTTT. It codes for CASSQRGGRNTGELFF.